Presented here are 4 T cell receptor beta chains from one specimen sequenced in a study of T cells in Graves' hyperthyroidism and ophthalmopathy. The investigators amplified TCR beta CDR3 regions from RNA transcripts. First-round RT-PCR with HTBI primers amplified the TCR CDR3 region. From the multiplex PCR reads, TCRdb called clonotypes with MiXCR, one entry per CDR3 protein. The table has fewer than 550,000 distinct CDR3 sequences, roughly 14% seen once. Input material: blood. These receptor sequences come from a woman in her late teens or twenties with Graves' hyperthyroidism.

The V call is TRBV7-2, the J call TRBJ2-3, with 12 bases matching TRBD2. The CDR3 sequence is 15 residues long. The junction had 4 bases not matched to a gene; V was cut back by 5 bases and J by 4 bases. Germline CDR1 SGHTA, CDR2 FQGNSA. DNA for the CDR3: TGTGCCAGCAGCGTGGGACTAGCGGGCGCAGATACGCAGTATTTT. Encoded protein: CASSVGLAGADTQYF.

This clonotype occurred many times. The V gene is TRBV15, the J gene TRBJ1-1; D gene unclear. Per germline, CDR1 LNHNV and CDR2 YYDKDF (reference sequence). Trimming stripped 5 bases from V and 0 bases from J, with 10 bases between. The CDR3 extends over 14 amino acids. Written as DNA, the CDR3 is TGTGCCACCAGCCGCTCGGGGTTGAACACTGAAGCTTTCTTT. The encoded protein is CATSRSGLNTEAFF.

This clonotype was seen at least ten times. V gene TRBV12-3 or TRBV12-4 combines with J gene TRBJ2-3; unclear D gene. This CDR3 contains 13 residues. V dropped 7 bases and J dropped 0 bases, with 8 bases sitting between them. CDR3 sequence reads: CASTQRSTDTQYF. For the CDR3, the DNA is TGTGCCAGCACCCAAAGAAGCACAGATACGCAGTATTTT.

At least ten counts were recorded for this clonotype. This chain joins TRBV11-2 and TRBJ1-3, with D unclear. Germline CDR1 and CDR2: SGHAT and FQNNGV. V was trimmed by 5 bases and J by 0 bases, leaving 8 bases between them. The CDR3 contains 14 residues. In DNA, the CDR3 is TGTGCCAGCAGCCTGTGGGACTCTGGAAACACCATATATTTT. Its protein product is CASSLWDSGNTIYF.